This T cell receptor (beta chain) came from a study of radiation and T cells in renal cell carcinoma. Study-wide context: Nephrectomy followed 15 Gy stereotactic body radiation by 4 weeks.

The protocol was immunoSEQ multiplex PCR, while the TCRdb copy is restricted to in-frame clones and leaves out a portion. The sample yields 70,000 to 90,000 clones, approximately 83% seen once. Study-wide results and caveats: Without pretreatment biopsies, baseline tumor clonotype presence was undetermined. Top tumor clonotypes rose in blood 2 weeks post-radiation, then contracted.

Time point here: blood 2 weeks post-SBRT. Stated treatment: 15 Gy SBRT to primary tumor, nephrectomy 4 weeks later. Blood was sampled at baseline, 2 weeks and 4 weeks after SBRT. Germline V gives CDR1 SGHRS, CDR2 YFSETQ. V lost 0 bases and J lost 3; bases outside the gene matches: 6. This CDR3 comprises 15 residues. This clone was counted a single time. What it recognizes is unknown. The chain carries TRBV5-1 and TRBJ2-7; 7 bases are a match to TRBD1. This TCR was recovered from a woman aged 50 to 60 with renal cell carcinoma. The source was blood, collected from a patient whose treatment included radiotherapy and nephrectomy. The CDR3 DNA follows: TGCGCCAGCAGCTTGGCCACAGGGGTCGACTACGAGCAGTACTTC. This translates into CASSLATGVDYEQYF.